This T cell receptor beta chain was sequenced for a study of shared clonotypes between healthy human individuals. The study's findings and limits: Generation probabilities of non-shared clonotypes were lower (relative to those shared by all four donors).

The assay was immunoSEQ multiplex PCR, and TCRdb's table has in-frame clones only and misses some. This table holds roughly 1,800,000 clones, roughly 94% found once. CD45RO negativity and positive selection for CCR7 defined naive CD8 cells, a population that excluded terminally differentiated effector memory CD45RA+ cells. CDR1 is LGHNA, CDR2 YSLEER, per germline. This CDR3 comprises 19 residues. The V segment lost 1 base and the J segment 1 base; nucleotides outside the gene matches: 14. To note about this clone: Its antigen is not identified.

This clonotype was obtained from a man younger than 35 in good health. The chain combines TRBV4-3 with TRBJ1-2; 8 bases agree with TRBD1. The sequenced sample was naive CD8+ T cells sorted from blood. This CDR3 reads CASSQGVLTGEGGNYGYTF. CDR3 in DNA: TGCGCCAGCAGCCAAGGGGTCTTGACAGGGGAAGGGGGTAACTATGGCTACACCTTC.